The 26 T cell receptor beta chains below come from one sample, sequenced in a study of cytomegalovirus exposure and HLA in healthy donors. The PCR contained 60 Vbeta and 13 Jbeta primers. Sequencing was performed with immunoSEQ multiplex PCR; in TCRdb, only in-frame clones are kept and a portion is missing. Counted here are 200,000 to 250,000 clones, approximately 83% occurring once; the ten biggest clones make up 0.71%. Sequencing was performed on PBMCs. These receptors all come from a boy aged 2 to 10 in good health and CMV-seronegative.

V and J are TRBV5-1 and TRBJ2-3; D is possibly TRBD1 (5 bases). In germline, CDR1 is SGHRS, CDR2 YFSETQ. The CDR3 is made up of 16 amino acids. V was clipped by 0 bases and J by 1 base, with 12 bases between them. DNA for the CDR3: TGCGCCAGCAGCTTGGCCCAGGGAATAGGCACAGATACGCAGTATTTT. Amino acids: CASSLAQGIGTDTQYF.

The chain couples TRBV5-1 to TRBJ1-2; perhaps TRBD1 as D (5 bases). The CDR3 extends over 14 amino acids. Germline V gene lookup returns CDR1 SGHRS and CDR2 YFSETQ. Trimming removed 4 bases from V and 5 bases from J, with 15 bases in between. The CDR3: CASSEDVGGYGYTF. The CDR3 region has the DNA TGCGCCAGCAGCGAGGATGTGGGGGGATATGGCTACACCTTC.

The chain combines TRBV9 with TRBJ1-1; TRBD1 aligns across 10 bases. Germline V gene data show CDR1 as SGDLS and CDR2 as YYNGEE. With 4 bases clipped from V and 4 bases from J, the junction kept 4 bases outside the gene matches. The length of the CDR3 is 14 residues. CDR3 in amino acids: CASSPTGGLTEAFF. CDR3 nucleotides: TGTGCCAGCAGCCCGACAGGGGGCCTCACTGAAGCTTTCTTT.

The chain links TRBV4-1 to TRBJ2-3; the D gene is possibly TRBD2 (6 bases). This CDR3 is 15 amino acids long. In germline, CDR1 is MGHRA, CDR2 YSYEKL. V was shortened by 1 base and J by 0 bases, with 8 bases between the two germline ends. The CDR3 DNA reads as TGCGCCAGCAGCCAAGGGGGAGGAAGCACAGATACGCAGTATTTT. Translation gives CASSQGGGSTDTQYF.

There are a few counts of this clone. This chain uses TRBV13 with TRBJ1-1; no clear D. The CDR3 length is 12 residues. Germline V gene data show CDR1 as PRHDT and CDR2 as FYEKMQ (reference sequence). Trimming cost V 6 bases and J 7 bases, with 12 bases left between them. CDR3 bases: TGTGCCAGCAGACTGTCAGGCCGTGAAGCTTTCTTT. As protein: CASRLSGREAFF.

This rearrangement joins TRBV29-1 to TRBJ2-5, with 10 bases that match TRBD1. This CDR3 region has 14 residues. The V gene end was trimmed by 3 bases and the J gene end by 0 bases; junction bases not matched to a gene: 1. Germline CDR1 reads SQVTM; CDR2 reads ANQGSEA. In nucleotides, the CDR3 is TGCAGCGTTGAGGGACAGGGGCACCAAGAGACCCAGTACTTC. Its translation is CSVEGQGHQETQYF.

V and J are TRBV30 and TRBJ1-5; unclear D gene. The V end was cut by 1 base, the J end by 3 bases, with 13 bases between. The CDR3 has 15 amino acids. The germline gives CDR1 GTSNPN, CDR2 SVGIG (reference sequence). As DNA, the CDR3 is TGTGCCTGGAGTGATCCCCGAGGGCCCAATCAGCCCCAGCATTTT. It encodes CAWSDPRGPNQPQHF. Full variable domain (missing parts from reference TRBV30 and TRBJ1-5): SQTIHQWPATLVQPVGSPLSLECTVEGTSNPNLYWYRQAAGRGLQLLFYSVGIGQISSEVPQNLSASRPQDRQFILSSKKLLLSDSGFYLCAWSDPRGPNQPQHFGDGTRLSIL.

V is TRBV10-3 and J is TRBJ1-1; D ambiguous. Between the trimmed V and J ends, which lost 7 bases and 3 bases, there was a span of 15 bases. The CDR3 consists of 14 residues. Germline V gene data show CDR1 as ENHRY and CDR2 as SYGVKD. CDR3 bases: TGTGCCATCAAAAGTGTATTGGTAGACACTGAAGCTTTCTTT. It codes for CAIKSVLVDTEAFF.

V and J are TRBV5-1 and TRBJ1-1, with 8 positions matching TRBD1. The germline V gene has CDR1 SGHRS and CDR2 YFSETQ. This CDR3 is built from 16 residues. Trimming cost V 6 bases and J 3 bases; bases outside gene matches: 13. The chain's CDR3 is CASKKGRGLGDTEAFF. CDR3 sequence (DNA): TGCGCCAGCAAAAAAGGCAGGGGGCTTGGTGACACTGAAGCTTTCTTT.

The chain links TRBV18 to TRBJ2-7, with 7 nucleotides matching TRBD2. The V and J ends lost 4 bases and 4 bases, in that order; junction bases with no gene match: 7. The CDR3 contains 14 residues. CDR1 is KGHSH and CDR2 is LQKENI in the germline V gene. As DNA, the CDR3 is TGTGCCAGCTCACTAGGGAGGGAACCATACGAGCAGTACTTC. This codes for CASSLGREPYEQYF.

The chain recombines TRBV6-5 with TRBJ2-7, with TRBD1 matching 8 bases. Germline CDR1 reads MNHEY; CDR2 reads SVGAGI. There are 15 residues in the CDR3. Trimming took 4 bases from V and 1 from J; bases not matched to a gene: 6. The CDR3 bases are TGTGCCAGCAGTTCTAAACAGGGGGAGTCCTACGAGCAGTACTTC. Protein: CASSSKQGESYEQYF.

The rearrangement uses TRBV7-6 and TRBJ2-3, with a weak D call TRBD2 (5 bases). The germline V gene encodes CDR1 SGHVS and CDR2 FNYEAQ. The V and J ends lost 1 base and 4 bases respectively, with 9 bases between them. The CDR3 is 14 residues long. The CDR3 DNA follows: TGTGCCAGCAGCTTAGTCGGGGTTTCAGATACGCAGTATTTT. Amino acid sequence: CASSLVGVSDTQYF.

The J gene is TRBJ2-5, the V gene TRBV7-9; the D is unclear. The J call is uncertain, as TRBJ2-7 better fits the DNA end. The CDR3 runs to 11 residues. CDR1 and CDR2 from the germline V gene are SEHNR and FQNEAQ (reference sequence). The CDR3 DNA is TGTGCCAGCAGCTTTAACTACGAGCAGTACTTC. Its protein is CASSFNYEQYF.

The chain carries TRBV4-1 and TRBJ2-5; 7 bases match TRBD1. Losses at the gene ends were 1 base for V and 1 base for J; bases not matched to a gene: 0. Germline-derived CDR1 and CDR2 are MGHRA and YSYEKL. The CDR3 sequence is 14 residues long. CDR3 sequence (DNA): TGCGCCAGCAGCCAAGGGGACAGCCAAGAGACCCAGTACTTC. It translates to CASSQGDSQETQYF.

V is TRBV6-1 and J is TRBJ2-1; 9 positions match TRBD1. The trim removed 8 bases at V and 2 bases at J, leaving 7 bases unmatched. The CDR3 contains 15 residues. CDR1 is MNHNS and CDR2 is SASEGT in the germline V gene. CDR3 amino acids: CASLGRTGAYNEQFF. CDR3 bases: TGTGCCAGCCTTGGGAGGACAGGGGCCTACAATGAGCAGTTCTTC.

This chain uses TRBV7-9 with TRBJ2-3; D unresolved. The CDR3 consists of 12 residues. Trimming removed 4 bases from V and 0 bases from J, with 2 bases in between. Per the germline V gene, CDR1 is SEHNR and CDR2 is FQNEAQ (reference sequence). CDR3 sequence (DNA): TGTGCCAGCAGCTCTAGCACAGATACGCAGTATTTT. Protein: CASSSSTDTQYF.

The V call is TRBV10-3, the J call TRBJ2-2, with D maybe TRBD2 (5 bases). Germline V gene sequence: CDR1 ENHRY, CDR2 SYGVKD. The CDR3 totals 15 residues. The V end lost 3 bases, the J end lost 2 bases, and 10 bases lay between the germline ends. CDR3 nucleotides: TGTGCCATCAGTGACCAGCGGATAAACACCGGGGAGCTGTTTTTT. Translated, it gives CAISDQRINTGELFF.

The rearrangement uses TRBV25-1 and TRBJ2-1; TRBD2 matches at 12 bases. The CDR3 covers 14 residues. The V gene's germline CDR1 is MGHDK and CDR2 SYGVNS. With V trimmed by 6 bases and J by 9 bases, 6 bases remained unmatched. CDR3 sequence: CASSQTSGSSEQFF. Here the CDR3 DNA reads TGTGCCAGCAGCCAGACTAGCGGGAGTTCTGAGCAGTTCTTC.

The chain joins TRBV19 to TRBJ2-3, with 7 bases lining up with TRBD2. The ends lost 4 bases at V and 4 bases at J; junction bases unmatched: 8. Germline V CDR1 and CDR2: LNHDA, SQIVND (reference sequence). The CDR3 extends over 15 amino acids. The CDR3 loop is CASSTGTTKADTQYF. DNA for the CDR3: TGTGCCAGTAGTACTGGGACTACTAAGGCAGATACGCAGTATTTT. The complete variable domain, with remaining parts taken from reference TRBV19 and TRBJ2-3, reads DGGITQSPKYLFRKEGQNVTLSCEQNLNHDAMYWYRQDPGQGLRLIYYSQIVNDFQKGDIAEGYSVSREKKESFPLTVTSAQKNPTAFYLCASSTGTTKADTQYFGPGTRLTVL.

The J gene is TRBJ2-1, the V gene TRBV20-1; 8 bases are shared with TRBD2. CDR1 and CDR2 (germline): DFQATT, SNEGSKA (reference sequence). V dropped 6 bases and J dropped 15; count of bases not matched to a gene: 7. This CDR3 is built from 10 residues. Written as DNA, the CDR3 is TGCAGTGCAGAAGCGGGAGACCGGTTCTTC. This encodes CSAEAGDRFF.

The chain links TRBV6-5 to TRBJ2-5; the match to TRBD2 covers 9 bases. The better agreement between TRBJ2-7 and the DNA end casts doubt on the J call. CDR1 is MNHEY and CDR2 is SVGAGI in the germline V gene. The CDR3 is 15 amino acids. DNA of the CDR3: TGTGCCAGCAGTTACGGGACTAGCTCATCCTACGAGCAGTACTTC. Residues: CASSYGTSSSYEQYF.

This chain uses TRBV9 with TRBJ2-5, with D possibly matching TRBD2 (7 bases). The CDR3 is 13 amino acids. The ends were cut back, 7 bases at V and 5 bases at J, with 15 bases in the middle. The germline V gene encodes CDR1 SGDLS and CDR2 YYNGEE. CDR3 loop: CASSPGGRETQYF. The CDR3 region has the DNA TGTGCCAGCTCGCCCGGGGGGCGGGAGACCCAGTACTTC.

This clone came up a few times. The chain has TRBV5-6 and TRBJ2-4, with D maybe TRBD1 (5 bases). There are 12 residues in the CDR3. V was pared by 5 bases and J by 7 bases, with 10 bases between. CDR1 and CDR2 (germline): SGHDT, YYEEEE. The CDR3 here is CASRGPSNIQYF. DNA for the CDR3: TGTGCCAGCAGGGGGCCTTCCAACATTCAGTACTTC. Full variable domain (outside the CDR3, taken from reference TRBV5-6 and TRBJ2-4): DAGVTQSPTHLIKTRGQQVTLRCSPKSGHDTVSWYQQALGQGPQFIFQYYEEEERQRGNFPDRFSGHQFPNYSSELNVNALLLGDSALYLCASRGPSNIQYFGAGTRLSVL.

The chain uses TRBV7-8 and TRBJ2-6; 7 bases match TRBD1. Germline CDR1 reads SGHVS; CDR2 reads FQNEAQ. CDR3 length: 17 amino acids. Trimming at V came to 5 bases and at J to 2 bases, leaving 9 bases not matched to a gene. CDR3: CASSHRGTATGANVLTF. CDR3 sequence (DNA): TGTGCCAGCAGCCACAGGGGCACAGCGACTGGGGCCAACGTCCTGACTTTC.

CDR3 in DNA: TGTGCCAGCAGCGAGACAGGGGCGAACACCGGGGAGCTGTTTTTT. Translated: CASSETGANTGELFF. The chain links TRBV7-9 to TRBJ2-2, with 8 bases fitting TRBD1. V dropped 5 bases and J dropped 0; count of bases not matched to a gene: 2. Germline CDR1 is SEHNR and CDR2 is FQNEAQ (reference sequence). This CDR3 contains 15 residues.

J is TRBJ1-1 and V is TRBV10-3, with 11 bases fitting TRBD1. CDR1 is ENHRY, CDR2 SYGVKD, per germline. The ends lost 8 bases at V and 0 bases at J; junction bases unmatched: 2. This CDR3 has 14 amino acids. This CDR3 reads CAISDRGLNTEAFF. CDR3 nucleotide sequence: TGTGCCATCTCGGACAGGGGGCTGAACACTGAAGCTTTCTTT.